The 15 T cell receptor beta chains in this list originate from one sample, sequenced in a study of blood T cell repertoires in COVID-19. Libraries were prepared by immunoSEQ multiplex PCR; TCRdb keeps only in-frame clonotypes and omits some of them. The data contain under 90,000 clones, about 80% of them singletons. Material: peripheral blood. The receptors shown here come from a human donor in a cohort sampled during active COVID-19.

The rearrangement links TRBV2 to TRBJ1-1; D is unclear. V was shortened by 8 bases and J by 1 base, with 8 bases between the two germline ends. Germline CDR1 reads SNHLY; CDR2 reads FYNNEI. CDR3 size: 12 residues. CDR3 nucleotides: TGTGCCAGCGCCCCAGGGAACACTGAAGCTTTCTTT. Translation gives CASAPGNTEAFF.

This clone was counted a few times. This rearrangement joins TRBV7-9 to TRBJ1-1, with a tentative D call TRBD1 (6 bases). The V and J ends lost 1 base and 4 bases respectively, with 13 bases between them. Per the germline V gene, CDR1 is SEHNR and CDR2 is FQNEAQ (reference sequence). CDR3 length equals 15 residues. As DNA, the CDR3 is TGTGCCAGCAGCTTAGAAGGGGGAATGGGCACTGAAGCTTTCTTT. Residues: CASSLEGGMGTEAFF.

J is TRBJ2-1 and V is TRBV10-3; no clear D. Trimming removed 2 bases at V and 6 bases at J, with 11 bases between. Germline CDR1 reads ENHRY; CDR2 reads SYGVKD. The CDR3 is made up of 14 amino acids. The CDR3 sequence: CAISESPPSNEQFF. The DNA for the CDR3 is TGTGCCATCAGTGAGAGTCCTCCGAGCAATGAGCAGTTCTTC.

The chain employs TRBV19 and TRBJ2-7, with TRBD2 matching 12 bases. The germline gives CDR1 LNHDA, CDR2 SQIVND (reference sequence). Germline trimming cut 3 bases from V and 0 bases from J; bases unmatched to any gene: 9. The CDR3 contains 18 residues. Here the CDR3 reads CASSISRLAGDSSYEQYV. The CDR3 DNA follows: TGTGCCAGTAGTATCTCCCGACTAGCGGGGGATAGCTCCTACGAGCAGTACGTC.

The chain's CDR3 is CASSATGTPLHF. DNA for the CDR3: TGTGCCAGCAGCGCAACGGGTACACCCCTCCACTTT. This rearrangement joins TRBV13 to TRBJ1-6; D ambiguous. Per germline, CDR1 PRHDT and CDR2 FYEKMQ (reference sequence). V was cut by 5 bases and J by 11 bases, with 10 bases left in between. There are 12 residues in the CDR3.

The V gene is TRBV11-3, the J gene TRBJ2-7; 8 bases agree with TRBD2. Germline assignment: CDR1 SGHNT and CDR2 YENEEA. V dropped 3 bases and J dropped 3; count of bases not matched to a gene: 4. There are 14 residues in the CDR3. The DNA for the CDR3 is TGTGCCAGCAGCTTCCGGGGGGGGAACTACGAGCAGTACTTC. Its translation is CASSFRGGNYEQYF.

This clone was picked up one time. One junction end disagrees with the germline gene, perhaps due to a read error. This chain uses TRBV18 with TRBJ2-3; 8 bases agree with TRBD2. This CDR3 spans 17 amino acids. Per germline, CDR1 KGHSH and CDR2 LQKENI. In nucleotides, the CDR3 is TGTGCCAGCTCACCACTCGACTCCGCATCAGGTGGTGCGGGGGGTAGTTTT. This sequence encodes CASSPLDSASGGAGGSF.

This clone came up once. The gene calls are TRBV7-3 and TRBJ2-7; 7 bases map to TRBD1. Germline V lookup: CDR1 SGHTA, CDR2 FQGTGA. The CDR3 is 15 amino acids. The V gene end was trimmed by 2 bases and the J gene end by 2 bases; junction bases not matched to a gene: 6. The DNA of the CDR3 is TGTGCCAGCAGCTTAGGGACAGCGGCAACCTACGAGCAGTACTTC. It yields the protein CASSLGTAATYEQYF.

This clone has only one observation. This sequence joins TRBV7-6 and TRBJ2-5, with 12 nucleotides matching TRBD2. V trimming: 1 base; J trimming: 5 bases; junction bases outside the gene matches: 11. In germline, CDR1 is SGHVS, CDR2 FNYEAQ. This CDR3 region has 18 residues. The CDR3 nucleotides are TGTGCCAGCAGCTTAGGCCGAGTAAGGACTAGCGGGATTGAGACCCAGTACTTC. Translation: CASSLGRVRTSGIETQYF.

V is TRBV5-4 and J is TRBJ2-7; D remains ambiguous. Trimming stripped 0 bases from V and 2 bases from J, with 6 bases between. The CDR3 loop spans 13 amino acids. Germline CDR1 SGHNT, CDR2 YYREEE (reference sequence). The CDR3 spells CASSLEEAYEQYF. CDR3 DNA sequence: TGTGCCAGCAGCTTGGAAGAGGCCTACGAGCAGTACTTC.

The V gene is TRBV19, the J gene TRBJ1-2; no firm D call. The V end lost 2 bases, the J end lost 7 bases, and 17 bases lay between the germline ends. Germline loops: CDR1 LNHDA, CDR2 SQIVND (reference sequence). CDR3 length: 15 residues. CDR3 sequence reads: CASSIMRAKVRGYTF. The CDR3 DNA reads as TGTGCCAGTAGTATAATGAGGGCGAAGGTTCGTGGCTACACCTTC. Using reference TRBV19 and TRBJ1-2 for the parts outside the CDR3, the full variable domain is DGGITQSPKYLFRKEGQNVTLSCEQNLNHDAMYWYRQDPGQGLRLIYYSQIVNDFQKGDIAEGYSVSREKKESFPLTVTSAQKNPTAFYLCASSIMRAKVRGYTFGSGTRLTVV.

About this clone: Other DNA sequences in this specimen translate into the identical CDR3. For the CDR3, the DNA is TGTGCCAGCTCACCACCCGACAGGCAAAACACTGAAGCTTTCTTT. It encodes CASSPPDRQNTEAFF. This chain links TRBV18 with TRBJ1-1; tentatively, D is TRBD1 (6 bases). The CDR3 has 15 amino acids. Trimming shortened V by 0 bases and J by 2 bases, and 10 bases separated the two germline ends. Germline lookup yields CDR1 KGHSH and CDR2 LQKENI.

The chain couples TRBV19 to TRBJ1-2, with a weak D call TRBD1 (6 bases). The V gene lost 4 bases and the J gene lost 5 bases, with 11 bases spanning the gap. The length of the CDR3 is 13 residues. Per the germline V gene, CDR1 is LNHDA and CDR2 is SQIVND (reference sequence). This CDR3 is CASSTTGGYGYTF. The CDR3 bases are TGTGCCAGTAGTACGACAGGAGGATATGGCTACACCTTC.

The gene calls are TRBV11-2 and TRBJ2-5, with D perhaps TRBD2 (6 bases). Trimming pared 1 base from V and 1 base from J, leaving 16 bases between. Germline V gives CDR1 SGHAT, CDR2 FQNNGV. The CDR3 runs 17 residues. For the CDR3, the DNA is TGTGCCAGCAGCTTAGGAAGAGGGAGGCGGTCCCAAGAGACCCAGTACTTC. Translating it yields CASSLGRGRRSQETQYF.

This chain joins TRBV9 and TRBJ2-1; 8 bases fit TRBD1. With 0 bases clipped from V and 4 bases from J, the junction kept 6 bases outside the gene matches. CDR1 and CDR2 from the germline V gene are SGDLS and YYNGEE. This CDR3 spans 16 amino acids. The CDR3 sequence: CASSVEAGTGYNEQFF. The CDR3 coding sequence is TGTGCCAGCAGCGTAGAGGCCGGGACAGGATACAATGAGCAGTTCTTC. The whole variable domain, remainder taken from reference TRBV9 and TRBJ2-1, is DSGVTQTPKHLITATGQRVTLRCSPRSGDLSVYWYQQSLDQGLQFLIQYYNGEERAKGNILERFSAQQFPDLHSELNLSSLELGDSALYFCASSVEAGTGYNEQFFGPGTRLTVL.